This TCR beta chain was obtained from a study of blood T cell repertoires in COVID-19. The germline CDR1 and CDR2 sequences are SGHTA and FQGNSA. V lost 3 bases and J lost 1; bases outside the gene matches: 3. There are 15 residues in the CDR3. Sequencing was performed with immunoSEQ multiplex PCR; in TCRdb, only in-frame clones are kept and a portion is missing. This sample has approximately 360,000 clones, with about 90% found just once. The receptor comes from a man between 18 and 29 years old with active or convalescent COVID-19. Sequenced sample: peripheral blood. J is TRBJ2-7 and V is TRBV7-2; the match to TRBD2 covers 10 bases. In DNA form, the CDR3 reads TGTGCCAGCAGCTTCACTAGCGGGGCTTCCTACGAGCAGTACTTC. It specifies CASSFTSGASYEQYF.